Each of the 9 T cell receptor beta chains below was sequenced from the same sample in a study of CD8+CD57+ T cells in acquired aplastic anemia. According to the study, genomic DNA was the template for TCR beta VDJ and CDR3 profiling. TCRdb independently ran MiXCR on the reads; one entry per CDR3 protein. The table lists about 170,000 distinct CDR3 sequences, 55% to 80% of them singletons. Sample: sorted CD4+, CD8+, or CD8+CD57+ T cells (not recorded which) from PBMCs. The receptors here all came from a human donor in good health.

In regard to this clonotype: One end of the junction fails to match germline, which may point to a read error. This chain links TRBV7-2 with TRBJ2-1; D not certain. The CDR3 has 11 amino acids. Germline V gene lookup returns CDR1 SGHTA and CDR2 FQGNSA. The CDR3 here is CASSLYNEQLF. The CDR3 region has the DNA TGTGCCAGCAGCTTATACAATGAGCAGCTCTTC.

This clonotype occurred many times. The chain combines TRBV7-8 with TRBJ1-2; D call uncertain. With 2 bases removed from V and 1 base from J, the gap between germline ends came to 11 bases. Germline CDR1 and CDR2: SGHVS and FQNEAQ. The CDR3 covers 15 residues. CDR3 DNA: TGTGCCAGCAGCTTACGTGCAGAGAATAACTATGGCTACACCTTC. Translated, it gives CASSLRAENNYGYTF.

This sequence joins TRBV19 and TRBJ1-5, with 9 bases identical to TRBD1. Germline CDR1 LNHDA, CDR2 SQIVND (reference sequence). J gave up 2 bases and V 10 bases, and 9 bases lay outside the gene matches. The CDR3 runs 15 residues. CDR3: CAISTGQGGNQPQHF. The CDR3 DNA reads as TGTGCCATCTCAACGGGACAGGGCGGCAATCAGCCCCAGCATTTT.

This clonotype was detected only a few times. The rearrangement links TRBV2 to TRBJ2-7; the D gene is possibly TRBD1 (7 bases). The CDR3 consists of 16 residues. Trimming took 7 bases from V and 5 from J, leaving 24 bases between them. The germline V gene encodes CDR1 SNHLY and CDR2 FYNNEI. In DNA, the CDR3 is TGTGCCAGCAACGGGGGCTCGGGCAGGGGGATCGACGAGCAGTACTTC. It is translated as CASNGGSGRGIDEQYF.

This clonotype has only a few counts. This chain links TRBV5-1 with TRBJ2-1; weak D call: TRBD1 (6 bases). Germline lookup yields CDR1 SGHRS and CDR2 YFSETQ. The CDR3 runs 14 residues. The germline V and J ends were trimmed by 2 bases and 5 bases, with 11 bases remaining between them. The CDR3 region has the DNA TGCGCCAGCAGCTTAGGACAGCCTGACAATGAGCAGTTCTTC. It codes for CASSLGQPDNEQFF.

The chain uses TRBV25-1 and TRBJ2-1; 7 bases line up with TRBD2. The CDR3 has 14 residues. Germline-derived CDR1 and CDR2 are MGHDK and SYGVNS. With 7 bases clipped from V and 5 bases from J, the junction kept 8 bases outside the gene matches. The CDR3 DNA follows: TGTGCCAGCACCAACGCGGGAGCTGACAATGAGCAGTTCTTC. Its protein is CASTNAGADNEQFF.

This clonotype has only a few counts. The chain links TRBV4-1 to TRBJ1-5; 7 bases match TRBD1. V shed 0 bases and J 0 bases; nucleotides not matched to a gene: 11. Germline assignment: CDR1 MGHRA and CDR2 YSYEKL. The CDR3 length is 19 residues. The CDR3 DNA reads as TGCGCCAGCAGCCAAGATTTCGACAGGGCCCTTTATAGCAATCAGCCCCAGCATTTT. This gives the protein CASSQDFDRALYSNQPQHF.

The chain has TRBV7-9 and TRBJ2-3; a possible D gene is TRBD1 (5 bases). Germline V gene data show CDR1 as SEHNR and CDR2 as FQNEAQ (reference sequence). The CDR3 is 13 residues long. V dropped 3 bases and J dropped 2 bases, with 6 bases sitting between them. The CDR3 spells CASSFGATDTQYF. The CDR3 nucleotides read TGTGCCAGCAGCTTTGGGGCCACAGATACGCAGTATTTT.

The chain couples TRBV15 to TRBJ2-5, with D uncertain. The germline V and J ends were trimmed by 0 bases and 5 bases, with 13 bases remaining between them. The CDR3 has 15 residues. Germline CDR1 reads LNHNV; CDR2 reads YYDKDF (reference sequence). CDR3 residues: CATSRDRLAQETQYF. CDR3 DNA sequence: TGTGCCACCAGCAGAGATCGGTTGGCACAGGAGACCCAGTACTTC.